A single sample is the source of the 21 T cell receptor beta chains below, sequenced in a study of T cells in Graves' hyperthyroidism and ophthalmopathy. Researchers took RNA transcripts and amplified the TCR beta CDR3 regions from them. HTBI primers were the set used in a first-round RT-PCR of the TCR CDR3. TCRdb ran MiXCR on the multiplex PCR reads and lists one entry per CDR3 protein. Of roughly 290,000 distinct CDR3 sequences in the sample, approximately 15% were seen once. What was sequenced was blood. These receptors all come from an older woman with Graves' ophthalmopathy.

This clonotype was counted at least ten times. J is TRBJ2-3 and V is TRBV6-5; TRBD1 agrees at 7 bases. Looked up from germline, CDR1 is MNHEY and CDR2 is SVGAGI. The ends lost 2 bases at V and 1 base at J; junction bases unmatched: 3. The length of the CDR3 is 15 residues. DNA for the CDR3: TGTGCCAGCAGTTACAGGACAGGCGGCACAGATACGCAGTATTTT. Residues: CASSYRTGGTDTQYF.

CDR3 nucleotides: TGTGCCTGGGCCCAGCGGGAGGCGAAATACGAGCAGTACTTC. It yields the protein CAWAQREAKYEQYF. The chain carries TRBV30 and TRBJ2-7; 9 bases line up with TRBD2. V shed 5 bases and J 4 bases; nucleotides not matched to a gene: 9. Germline CDR1 and CDR2: GTSNPN and SVGIG (reference sequence). The CDR3 length is 14 residues. The variable domain in full, with the rest retrieved from reference TRBV30 and TRBJ2-7, is SQTIHQWPATLVQPVGSPLSLECTVEGTSNPNLYWYRQAAGRGLQLLFYSVGIGQISSEVPQNLSASRPQDRQFILSSKKLLLSDSGFYLCAWAQREAKYEQYFGPGTRLTVT.

The chain uses TRBV12-3 or TRBV12-4 and TRBJ2-5, with 11 bases lining up with TRBD2. This CDR3 comprises 16 residues. V trimming: 6 bases; J trimming: 4 bases; junction bases outside the gene matches: 10. The CDR3 here is CASRSLAGGPGETQYF. The CDR3 DNA follows: TGTGCCAGCAGGAGTTTAGCGGGAGGGCCGGGAGAGACCCAGTACTTC.

This clonotype was observed at least ten times. The chain has TRBV7-2 and TRBJ1-4; D may be TRBD1 (6 bases). CDR3 length equals 14 residues. Germline lookup yields CDR1 SGHTA and CDR2 FQGNSA. Trimming took 5 bases from V and 8 from J, leaving 15 bases between them. Written as DNA, the CDR3 is TGTGCCAGCAGCAAAGGGGGGGGCGGAGAAAAACTGTTTTTT. This encodes CASSKGGGGEKLFF. Full variable domain (missing parts from reference TRBV7-2 and TRBJ1-4): GAGVSQSPSNKVTEKGKDVELRCDPISGHTALYWYRQSLGQGLEFLIYFQGNSAPDKSGLPSDRFSAERTGGSVSTLTIQRTQQEDSAVYLCASSKGGGGEKLFFGSGTQLSVL.

The V and J genes are TRBV6-5 and TRBJ1-2; TRBD1 agrees at 10 bases. CDR3 length: 16 amino acids. V gave up 0 bases and J gave up 8 bases; unmatched junction bases: 9. CDR1 MNHEY and CDR2 SVGAGI come from the germline V gene. CDR3 sequence: CASSYSIGTGAGGYTF. The CDR3 bases are TGTGCCAGCAGTTACTCAATCGGGACAGGGGCGGGGGGCTACACCTTC.

This clonotype has ten or more counts. The chain recombines TRBV28 with TRBJ2-7; 13 bases are shared with TRBD2. The V gene end was trimmed by 4 bases and the J gene end by 5 bases; junction bases not matched to a gene: 8. The germline V gene encodes CDR1 MDHEN and CDR2 SYDVKM. The CDR3 has 16 residues. The DNA for the CDR3 is TGTGCCAGCAGTTCTCAACTAGCGGGAGGGCCGGACGAGCAGTACTTC. Translating gives CASSSQLAGGPDEQYF.

This clonotype was found many times. The rearrangement joins TRBV3-1 to TRBJ2-1; TRBD2 aligns across 9 bases. The CDR3 runs to 16 residues. CDR1 and CDR2 from the germline V gene are LGHDT and YNNKEL (reference sequence). The trim removed 3 bases at V and 7 bases at J, leaving 10 bases unmatched. CDR3: CASSHPVSGRMNEQFF. The DNA for the CDR3 is TGTGCCAGCAGCCATCCGGTGAGCGGGAGGATGAATGAGCAGTTCTTC.

The sample holds a few counts of this clonotype. The DNA of the CDR3 is TGTGCCAGTAGTATTACACCCGGAGCCGGGGAGCTGTTTTTT. This encodes CASSITPGAGELFF. This chain uses TRBV19 with TRBJ2-2; D gene unclear. V was trimmed by 3 bases and J by 6 bases, leaving 11 bases between them. CDR1 and CDR2 from the germline V gene are LNHDA and SQIVND (reference sequence). The length of the CDR3 is 14 residues.

This clonotype was counted at least ten times. The chain uses TRBV27 and TRBJ2-2, with TRBD1 matching over 7 bases. Germline assignment: CDR1 MNHEY and CDR2 SMNVEV (reference sequence). J was trimmed by 2 bases and V by 3 bases; bases with no gene match: 12. The CDR3 covers 18 residues. The CDR3 coding sequence is TGTGCCAGCAGTTTTCTAAACCCGGGACAGACAAACACCGGGGAGCTGTTTTTT. Its protein product is CASSFLNPGQTNTGELFF.

At least ten counts were recorded for this clonotype. The junction differs from germline at one of its ends, possibly a read error. V is TRBV7-6 and J is TRBJ2-5; D remains unclear. There are 11 residues in the CDR3. CDR1 and CDR2 from the germline V gene are SGHVS and FNYEAQ. The CDR3 is CASSLAETQYF. The CDR3 region has the DNA TGTGCCAGCAGTTTAGCAGAGACCCAGTACTTC.

This clonotype was seen more than once but under ten times. The genes are TRBV7-2 and TRBJ2-2; no definite D call. The germline V gene encodes CDR1 SGHTA and CDR2 FQGNSA. V lost 5 bases to trimming and J lost 1 base, with 14 bases between them. This CDR3 is built from 16 residues. CDR3 DNA sequence: TGTGCCAGCAGCCAAGATCGGACGGGGAACACCGGGGAGCTGTTTTTT. Translation: CASSQDRTGNTGELFF. The full variable domain, with the rest looked up from reference TRBV7-2 and TRBJ2-2, is GAGVSQSPSNKVTEKGKDVELRCDPISGHTALYWYRQSLGQGLEFLIYFQGNSAPDKSGLPSDRFSAERTGGSVSTLTIQRTQQEDSAVYLCASSQDRTGNTGELFFGEGSRLTVL.

The chain is built from TRBV5-6 and TRBJ2-2; possibly TRBD1 or TRBD2 for D (6 bases each). Per the germline V gene, CDR1 is SGHDT and CDR2 is YYEEEE. The length of the CDR3 is 16 residues. With 2 bases removed from V and 4 bases from J, the gap between germline ends came to 15 bases. CDR3 coding DNA: TGTGCCAGCAGCTTCGCGGGGACACTCGGCACCGGGGAGCTGTTTTTT. Amino acid sequence: CASSFAGTLGTGELFF.

V and J are TRBV27 and TRBJ1-1; TRBD1 might be the D (5 bases). Germline loops: CDR1 MNHEY, CDR2 SMNVEV (reference sequence). Trimming stripped 7 bases from V and 3 bases from J, with 18 bases between. CDR3 length: 15 amino acids. The CDR3 nucleotides are TGTGCCAGCACTGAATTGGGACGTGCTGACACTGAAGCTTTCTTT. Encoded protein: CASTELGRADTEAFF.

This clonotype was seen many times. The chain carries TRBV12-3 or TRBV12-4 and TRBJ1-1; D perhaps matches TRBD1 (5 bases). CDR3 size: 15 residues. The V gene lost 5 bases and the J gene lost 1 base, with 14 bases spanning the gap. This CDR3 is CASSAPGRGNTEAFF. For the CDR3, the DNA is TGTGCCAGCAGTGCTCCGGGACGGGGGAACACTGAAGCTTTCTTT.

In this sample, this clonotype turned up many times. The rearrangement links TRBV5-1 to TRBJ2-3, with a tentative D call TRBD2 (5 bases). Trimming left V 4 bases short and J 6 bases short, with 9 bases between. This CDR3 region has 12 residues. The germline V gene encodes CDR1 SGHRS and CDR2 YFSETQ. The DNA for the CDR3 is TGCGCCAGCAGCGGACTGCCCGATACGCAGTATTTT. Translating it yields CASSGLPDTQYF.

This clonotype was recorded at least ten times. V is TRBV7-6 and J is TRBJ2-3; D not resolved. Trimming took 3 bases from V and 0 from J, leaving 10 bases between them. This CDR3 region has 15 residues. Germline V gives CDR1 SGHVS, CDR2 FNYEAQ. The CDR3: CASSFQPASTDTQYF. For the CDR3, the DNA is TGTGCCAGCAGCTTTCAACCGGCTAGCACAGATACGCAGTATTTT.

In this sample, this clonotype turned up a few times. The chain recombines TRBV5-1 with TRBJ2-7, with 12 bases that match TRBD2. The ends lost 4 bases at V and 7 bases at J; junction bases unmatched: 15. The CDR3 spans 17 residues. Per the germline V gene, CDR1 is SGHRS and CDR2 is YFSETQ. In DNA form, the CDR3 reads TGCGCCAGCAGCCCGGGACGCGGGACTAGCGGGTTCGGTGAGCAGTACTTC. This translates into CASSPGRGTSGFGEQYF.

This clonotype was picked up many times. The chain links TRBV10-3 to TRBJ1-5; 8 bases align to TRBD1. The J segment lost 5 bases and the V segment lost 6 bases, leaving 3 bases of the junction unmatched. The CDR3 contains 13 residues. Germline CDR1 is ENHRY and CDR2 is SYGVKD. DNA of the CDR3: TGTGCCATCAGCACACAGGGGGATCAGCCCCAGCATTTT. Amino acid sequence: CAISTQGDQPQHF.

V is TRBV7-3 and J is TRBJ2-3, with D unresolved. The length of the CDR3 is 15 residues. V lost 2 bases to trimming and J lost 8 bases, with 17 bases between them. CDR1 and CDR2 from the germline V gene are SGHTA and FQGTGA. The CDR3 DNA reads as TGTGCCAGCAGCTTAGTAGACGCTATGGGCTCTACGCAGTATTTT. Translated: CASSLVDAMGSTQYF.

The chain combines TRBV7-9 with TRBJ1-2; a weak D match, TRBD1 (6 bases). Germline CDR1 reads SEHNR; CDR2 reads FQNEAQ (reference sequence). CDR3 length: 16 amino acids. The ends were cut back, 2 bases at V and 2 bases at J, with 15 bases in the middle. CDR3 nucleotide sequence: TGTGCCAGCAGCTTATCTGGGGCAGGGGCCAACTATGGCTACACCTTC. This encodes CASSLSGAGANYGYTF.

This clonotype was counted ten times or more. The J gene is TRBJ1-2, the V gene TRBV18; 7 nucleotides match TRBD1. V was clipped by 2 bases and J by 7 bases; unmatched bases: 7. The CDR3 is 14 residues long. Germline CDR1 is KGHSH and CDR2 is LQKENI. Here the CDR3 DNA reads TGTGCCAGCTCACCAACAAAGGGGGCAATTGGCTACACCTTC. Translated: CASSPTKGAIGYTF.